A selection of T cell receptor beta chains follows, all from one sample in a study of vaccination effects on CD4 cells after COVID-19. These receptors have no identified antigens. The data were produced by immunoSEQ multiplex PCR, yet TCRdb's version contains in-frame clones alone and is incomplete. Of tens of thousands of clones in the sample, roughly two thirds were seen once. The sequences come from CD4+ T cells from PBMCs cultured with HCoV-229E spike peptides, collected before COVID-19 vaccination. The receptors here all came from a human donor who received a COVID-19 vaccine. CDR3s leave out the opening cysteine and the closing phenylalanine or tryptophan.

V gene | CDR3 protein
TRBV1 | AELAGSSNTGELF
TRBV5-4 | ASSVGQLKRGEQY
TRBV3-1/TRBV3-2 | ASSRSNRVAEAF
TRBV5-5 | ASSWTGKQETQY
TRBV2 | ASSLQGLRSGELF
TRBV19 | ASSMGQGASEQY
TRBV28 | ASSSYPLDRHNSPLH
TRBV28 | ASTPGPVNYGYT
TRBV5-3 | ARSSSRGNQPQH
TRBV6-2/TRBV6-3 | ASSYGRNTEAF
TRBV28 | ASSSLRGVSSNQPQH
TRBV28 | ASSLGRFGNTIY
TRBV5-4 | ASSSADRGLTYGYT
TRBV5-1 | ASSPEHYGYT
TRBV28 | ASTGTFYEQY
TRBV12-3/TRBV12-4 | ASSFPEKLF
TRBV29-1 | SVELLGPDSPLH
TRBV19 | ASTSPRTGGLYGYT
TRBV6-2/TRBV6-3 | ASSSKATGANVLT
TRBV11-2 | ASSLESTGELF
TRBV10-3 | AISVDNYGYT
TRBV4-1 | ASSQVGRVSAGYT
TRBV5-4 | ASSLGVGLASTRAYNEQF
TRBV10-3 | GAGGASNQPQH
TRBV28 | ASEPAPPDNYGYT
TRBV19 | ASQTGTANTEAF
TRBV6-6 | ASSYSTEGPYGYT
TRBV5-1 | ASSSQGMGNTEAF
TRBV12-5 | ASGRTGYTEAF